The 22 T cell receptor beta chains reported below all come from one sample, sequenced in a study of cytomegalovirus exposure and HLA in healthy donors. The PCR ran on 60 Vbeta and 13 Jbeta primers. Data came from immunoSEQ multiplex PCR; TCRdb stores just in-frame clones and leaves some out. Among around 150,000 clones listed, about four fifths were seen once. Sequencing input: PBMCs. Receptors originate from a man in his forties or fifties in good health and CMV-seropositive.

This sequence joins TRBV25-1 and TRBJ1-2; a weak D match, TRBD1 (5 bases). In germline, CDR1 is MGHDK, CDR2 SYGVNS. The CDR3 loop spans 11 amino acids. Trimming took 6 bases from V and 3 from J, leaving 5 bases between them. CDR3 DNA: TGTGCCAGCAGACAGGACTATGGCTACACCTTC. Translated: CASRQDYGYTF.

Comment on this clone: The identical CDR3 is also encoded by other nucleotide sequences in the sample. The chain couples TRBV28 to TRBJ2-7; possible D gene TRBD1, 6 bases. The CDR3 has 12 residues. Between the trimmed V and J ends, which lost 5 bases and 4 bases, there was a span of 9 bases. Germline V gene sequence: CDR1 MDHEN, CDR2 SYDVKM. The CDR3 bases are TGTGCCAGCAGTATACAGGGATACGAGCAGTACTTC. Protein product: CASSIQGYEQYF.

In DNA form, the CDR3 reads TGTGCCAGCAGCTTGGCCAGGGGCGCAACCCCTGGGGCCAACGTCCTGACTTTC. Translation: CASSLARGATPGANVLTF. This sequence joins TRBV5-6 and TRBJ2-6; D may be TRBD1 (6 bases). This CDR3 is built from 18 residues. Germline assignment: CDR1 SGHDT and CDR2 YYEEEE. V shed 0 bases and J shed 2 bases, with 15 bases lying between them. Together with reference TRBV5-6 and TRBJ2-6, the CDR3 gives the full variable domain: DAGVTQSPTHLIKTRGQQVTLRCSPKSGHDTVSWYQQALGQGPQFIFQYYEEEERQRGNFPDRFSGHQFPNYSSELNVNALLLGDSALYLCASSLARGATPGANVLTFGAGSRLTVL.

This chain uses TRBV27 with TRBJ1-2; D might be TRBD1 (6 bases). Trimming pared 8 bases from V and 0 bases from J, leaving 10 bases between. CDR3 length: 13 residues. Germline loops: CDR1 MNHEY, CDR2 SMNVEV (reference sequence). This chain's CDR3 is CASLGQPNYGYTF. For the CDR3, the DNA is TGTGCCAGCCTGGGACAACCTAACTATGGCTACACCTTC.

The chain joins TRBV6-5 to TRBJ1-2, with 7 nucleotides matching TRBD1. Germline values: CDR1 MNHEY, CDR2 SVGAGI. The CDR3 runs to 16 residues. V dropped 2 bases and J dropped 0; count of bases not matched to a gene: 6. CDR3 sequence reads: CASSYRYRGPNYGYTF. The CDR3 DNA reads as TGTGCCAGCAGTTACCGTTACAGGGGCCCTAACTATGGCTACACCTTC.

The chain is built from TRBV5-5 and TRBJ1-1, with D possibly TRBD1 on 5 matching bases. Germline V gene sequence: CDR1 SGHKS, CDR2 YYEKEE (reference sequence). The V end was cut by 2 bases, the J end by 2 bases, with 10 bases between. This CDR3 is 14 amino acids long. CDR3: CASSFDRLNTEAFF. Written as DNA, the CDR3 is TGTGCCAGCAGCTTTGACAGACTCAACACTGAAGCTTTCTTT.

V usage is TRBV7-9 and J usage is TRBJ1-4, with D unclear. V was shortened by 3 bases and J by 5 bases, with 13 bases between the two germline ends. The CDR3 runs to 15 residues. CDR1 and CDR2 from the germline V gene are SEHNR and FQNEAQ (reference sequence). In nucleotides, the CDR3 is TGTGCCAGCAGCTTTGTTGTACTAACAAATGAAAAACTGTTTTTT. Amino acid sequence: CASSFVVLTNEKLFF.

This clone occurred once. This sequence joins TRBV7-2 and TRBJ2-1; 10 nucleotides agree with TRBD1. Looked up from germline, CDR1 is SGHTA and CDR2 is FQGNSA. V gave up 5 bases and J gave up 2 bases; unmatched junction bases: 9. The length of the CDR3 is 17 residues. The CDR3 DNA is TGTGCCAGCAGCATTTCGCGGACAGGGGGTACCTACAATGAGCAGTTCTTC. Amino acids: CASSISRTGGTYNEQFF.

The V and J genes are TRBV10-3 and TRBJ1-5; perhaps TRBD1 as D (6 bases). Trimming shortened V by 5 bases and J by 6 bases, and 14 bases separated the two germline ends. This CDR3 is 14 amino acids long. Germline assignment: CDR1 ENHRY and CDR2 SYGVKD. CDR3 sequence: CAISPHREGQPQHF. The CDR3 nucleotides read TGTGCCATCAGTCCTCACAGGGAAGGTCAGCCCCAGCATTTT.

The rearrangement joins TRBV2 to TRBJ2-6; tentatively, D is TRBD2 (6 bases). CDR3 length equals 17 residues. Per the germline V gene, CDR1 is SNHLY and CDR2 is FYNNEI. Trimming took off 4 bases at V and 2 bases at J, with 15 bases between the two ends. The CDR3 nucleotides are TGTGCCAGCAGTGGGGGACTGGGCTTGGCTGGGGCCAACGTCCTGACTTTC. Translating it yields CASSGGLGLAGANVLTF.

The chain is built from TRBV9 and TRBJ2-3; 7 bases align to TRBD2. Per germline, CDR1 SGDLS and CDR2 YYNGEE. With V trimmed by 3 bases and J by 10 bases, 8 bases remained unmatched. This CDR3 has 13 amino acids. The CDR3 here is CASSGGGLHPQYF. As DNA, the CDR3 is TGTGCCAGCAGCGGGGGGGGACTGCATCCGCAGTATTTT.

The chain recombines TRBV18 with TRBJ2-3; 12 bases agree with TRBD1. The length of the CDR3 is 17 residues. After removal of 3 bases from V and 5 bases from J, the junction contained 9 bases not matched to a gene. Germline V gives CDR1 KGHSH, CDR2 LQKENI. CDR3 DNA sequence: TGTGCCAGCTCACCCCCGGGGACAGGGGGCCGCGGAGATACGCAGTATTTT. Protein: CASSPPGTGGRGDTQYF.

The count of this clone is one. The J gene is TRBJ1-1, the V gene TRBV7-9; no clear D gene. Germline CDR1 is SEHNR and CDR2 is FQNEAQ (reference sequence). The CDR3 spans 13 residues. V was cut by 5 bases and J by 5 bases, with 12 bases left in between. Here the CDR3 DNA reads TGTGCCAGCAGCCTCCCGATCGGGACTGAAGCTTTCTTT. Its translation: CASSLPIGTEAFF.

The chain uses TRBV6-6 and TRBJ1-4, with 7 bases fitting TRBD1. CDR1 is MNHNY, CDR2 SVGAGI, per germline (reference sequence). This CDR3 contains 14 residues. Losses at the gene ends were 10 bases for V and 8 bases for J; bases not matched to a gene: 13. The CDR3 DNA sequence: TGTGCCACTTGGGTTACAGGGGATGGGGAAAAACTGTTTTTT. It translates to CATWVTGDGEKLFF.

The rearrangement joins TRBV5-1 to TRBJ1-5; possibly TRBD1 for D (5 bases). CDR1 and CDR2 from the germline V gene are SGHRS and YFSETQ. CDR3 length: 16 residues. V was shortened by 0 bases and J by 3 bases, with 13 bases between the two germline ends. The CDR3 DNA sequence: TGCGCCAGCAGCTTGGGAGGAACAGGTGACAATCAGCCCCAGCATTTT. This codes for CASSLGGTGDNQPQHF.

This clone has a single count. The chain has TRBV30 and TRBJ1-5; TRBD1 is a possible D gene (5 bases). Deletions cut 3 bases from V and 3 bases from J, with 18 bases between. The CDR3 extends over 16 amino acids. Looked up from germline, CDR1 is GTSNPN and CDR2 is SVGIG (reference sequence). The CDR3 DNA sequence: TGTGCCTGGAGAAAGTTCGCAGGGTACTACAATCAGCCCCAGCATTTT. Amino acid sequence: CAWRKFAGYYNQPQHF.

The V gene is TRBV5-6, the J gene TRBJ2-5; maybe TRBD1 (6 bases). V lost 0 bases and J lost 5, with 8 bases in between. This CDR3 comprises 13 residues. CDR1 and CDR2 (germline): SGHDT, YYEEEE. In DNA form, the CDR3 reads TGTGCCAGCAGCTTGGCGCAGGGGGAGACCCAGTACTTC. This gives the protein CASSLAQGETQYF.

The chain couples TRBV7-9 to TRBJ2-1, with D maybe TRBD2 (6 bases). Trimming stripped 5 bases from V and 0 bases from J, with 14 bases between. CDR1 and CDR2 from the germline V gene are SEHNR and FQNEAQ (reference sequence). The CDR3 covers 16 residues. The CDR3 reads CASSRKTRSSYNEQFF. CDR3 DNA sequence: TGTGCCAGCAGCCGCAAGACTAGGAGCTCCTACAATGAGCAGTTCTTC.

The chain couples TRBV10-3 to TRBJ2-1, with D possibly being TRBD2 (5 bases). CDR1 is ENHRY and CDR2 is SYGVKD in the germline V gene. Trimming left V 5 bases short and J 8 bases short, with 13 bases between. The CDR3 runs to 13 residues. The CDR3 sequence: CAISPMSRDEQFF. The CDR3 DNA reads as TGTGCCATCAGTCCGATGTCGAGGGATGAGCAGTTCTTC.

This clone was found a few times. CDR3 amino acids: CASSSGGGLAGLTGELFF. In DNA form, the CDR3 reads TGTGCCAGCAGCTCTGGGGGTGGACTAGCGGGTTTGACCGGGGAGCTGTTTTTT. The chain is built from TRBV7-6 and TRBJ2-2, with 11 bases aligning to TRBD2. Trimming cost V 4 bases and J 5 bases; bases outside gene matches: 12. The CDR3 covers 18 residues. Germline V gives CDR1 SGHVS, CDR2 FNYEAQ.

This chain links TRBV9 with TRBJ1-1; tentative D call: TRBD1 (6 bases). The ends were cut back, 0 bases at V and 5 bases at J, with 11 bases in the middle. The germline V gene has CDR1 SGDLS and CDR2 YYNGEE. The CDR3 spans 14 residues. The CDR3 nucleotides are TGTGCCAGCAGCGTAGAATTAGGACAGACTGAAGCTTTCTTT. Translation gives CASSVELGQTEAFF. Combining the CDR3 with reference TRBV9 and TRBJ1-1 gives the whole variable domain DSGVTQTPKHLITATGQRVTLRCSPRSGDLSVYWYQQSLDQGLQFLIQYYNGEERAKGNILERFSAQQFPDLHSELNLSSLELGDSALYFCASSVELGQTEAFFGQGTRLTVV.

This chain uses TRBV2 with TRBJ2-7, with 9 bases matching TRBD2. Germline V gene data show CDR1 as SNHLY and CDR2 as FYNNEI. The CDR3 length is 13 residues. J was trimmed by 0 bases and V by 11 bases; bases with no gene match: 5. Here the CDR3 DNA reads TGTGCCGGAGCGGGAGGCCTCTCCTACGAGCAGTACTTC. This codes for CAGAGGLSYEQYF.